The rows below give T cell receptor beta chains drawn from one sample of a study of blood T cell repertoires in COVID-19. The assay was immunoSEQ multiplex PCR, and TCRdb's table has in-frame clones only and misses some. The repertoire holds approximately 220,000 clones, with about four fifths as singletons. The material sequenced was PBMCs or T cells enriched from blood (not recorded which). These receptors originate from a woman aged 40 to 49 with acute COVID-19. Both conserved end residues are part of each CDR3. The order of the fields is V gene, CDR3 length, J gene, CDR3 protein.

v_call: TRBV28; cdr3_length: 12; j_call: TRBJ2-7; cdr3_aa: CASITSGYEQYF
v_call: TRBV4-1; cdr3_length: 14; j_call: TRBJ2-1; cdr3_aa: CASSPVPQDNEQFF
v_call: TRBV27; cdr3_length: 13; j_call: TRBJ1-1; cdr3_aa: CASQDRGNTEAFF
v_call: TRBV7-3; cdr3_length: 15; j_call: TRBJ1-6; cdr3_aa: CASSLSGGHNSPLHF
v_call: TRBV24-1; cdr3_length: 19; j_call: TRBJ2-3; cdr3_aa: CATSDLDSPSRFSTDTQYF
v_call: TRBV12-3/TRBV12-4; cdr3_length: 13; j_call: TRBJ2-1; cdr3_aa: CASSLGQGLEQFF
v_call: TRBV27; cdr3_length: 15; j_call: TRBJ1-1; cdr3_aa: CASRGDRGRNTEAFF
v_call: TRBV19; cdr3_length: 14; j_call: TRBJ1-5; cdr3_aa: CASSMDRGRQPQHF
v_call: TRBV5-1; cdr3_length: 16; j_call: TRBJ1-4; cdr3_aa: CASSWGGTATNEKLFF
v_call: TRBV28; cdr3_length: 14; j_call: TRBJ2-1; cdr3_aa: CASNKAEARHEQFF
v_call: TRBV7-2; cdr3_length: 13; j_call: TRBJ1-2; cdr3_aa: CASSSQGVDGYTF
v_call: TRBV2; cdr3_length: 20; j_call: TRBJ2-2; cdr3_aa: CASSDEALWDRGRDTGELFF
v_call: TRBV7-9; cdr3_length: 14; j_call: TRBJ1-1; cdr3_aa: CASGMTEMNTEAFF
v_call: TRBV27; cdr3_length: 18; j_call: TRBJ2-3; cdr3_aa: CASSRWGSGGGSTDTQYF